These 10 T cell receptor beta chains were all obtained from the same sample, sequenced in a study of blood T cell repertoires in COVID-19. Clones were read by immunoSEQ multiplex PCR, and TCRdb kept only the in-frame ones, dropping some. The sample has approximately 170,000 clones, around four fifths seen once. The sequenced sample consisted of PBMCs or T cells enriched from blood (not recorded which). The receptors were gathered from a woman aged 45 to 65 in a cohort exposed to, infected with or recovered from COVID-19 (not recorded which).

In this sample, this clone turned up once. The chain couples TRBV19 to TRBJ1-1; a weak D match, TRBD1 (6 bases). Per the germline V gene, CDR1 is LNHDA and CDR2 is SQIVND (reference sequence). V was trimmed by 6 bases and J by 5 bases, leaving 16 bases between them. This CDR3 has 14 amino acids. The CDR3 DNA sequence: TGTGCCAGTAGCCCCATTGGGGGCTTAACTGAAGCTTTCTTT. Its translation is CASSPIGGLTEAFF.

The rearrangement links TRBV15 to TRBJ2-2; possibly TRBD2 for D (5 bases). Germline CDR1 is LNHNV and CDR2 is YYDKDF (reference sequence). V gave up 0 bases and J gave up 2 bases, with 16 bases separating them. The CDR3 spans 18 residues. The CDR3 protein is CATSRDHTSGLNTGELFF. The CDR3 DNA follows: TGTGCCACCAGCAGAGATCATACATCGGGATTAAACACCGGGGAGCTGTTTTTT.

CDR3 loop: CASGLSYNEQFF. For the CDR3, the DNA is TGTGCCAGCGGACTGAGTTACAATGAGCAGTTCTTC. The gene calls are TRBV6-5 and TRBJ2-1; D might be TRBD2 (5 bases). In germline, CDR1 is MNHEY, CDR2 SVGAGI. Trimming cost V 8 bases and J 4 bases, with 9 bases left between them. There are 12 residues in the CDR3.

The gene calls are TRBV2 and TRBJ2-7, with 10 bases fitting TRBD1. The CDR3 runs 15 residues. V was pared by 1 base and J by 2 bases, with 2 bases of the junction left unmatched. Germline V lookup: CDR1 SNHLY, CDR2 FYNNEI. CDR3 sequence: CASSEGTGGPYEQYF. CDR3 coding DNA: TGTGCCAGCAGTGAAGGGACAGGGGGACCCTACGAGCAGTACTTC.

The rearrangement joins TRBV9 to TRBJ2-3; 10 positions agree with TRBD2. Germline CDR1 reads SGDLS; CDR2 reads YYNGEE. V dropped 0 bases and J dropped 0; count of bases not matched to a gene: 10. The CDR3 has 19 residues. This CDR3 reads CASSVGASGRATSTDTQYF. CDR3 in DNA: TGTGCCAGCAGCGTAGGCGCCAGCGGGAGGGCGACGAGCACAGATACGCAGTATTTT.

This CDR3 is CASSFGGTDTQYF. The CDR3 DNA reads as TGTGCCAGCAGCTTCGGGGGCACAGATACGCAGTATTTT. The chain recombines TRBV5-4 with TRBJ2-3; D perhaps matches TRBD2 (5 bases). CDR3 length: 13 amino acids. With 2 bases removed from V and 1 base from J, the gap between germline ends came to 5 bases. Germline V gene data show CDR1 as SGHNT and CDR2 as YYREEE (reference sequence).

CDR3 DNA: TGTGCCAGCAGCTTAGGTATCGGGGCAACTAATGAAAAACTGTTTTTT. This translates into CASSLGIGATNEKLFF. J is TRBJ1-4 and V is TRBV11-2, with no clear D. Per germline, CDR1 SGHAT and CDR2 FQNNGV. V dropped 1 base and J dropped 0 bases, with 9 bases sitting between them. The CDR3 has 16 amino acids.

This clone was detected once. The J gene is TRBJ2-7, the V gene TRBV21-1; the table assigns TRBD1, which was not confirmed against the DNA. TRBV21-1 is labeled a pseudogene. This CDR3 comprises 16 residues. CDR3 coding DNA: TGTGCCAGCAGCAACCAATCGACAGGGGGCTCCTACGAGCAGTACTTC. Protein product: CASSNQSTGGSYEQYF.

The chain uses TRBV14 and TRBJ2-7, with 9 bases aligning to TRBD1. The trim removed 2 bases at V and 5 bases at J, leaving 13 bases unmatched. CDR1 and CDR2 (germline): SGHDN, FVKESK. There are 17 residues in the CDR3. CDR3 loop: CASSQFLIGTGTHEQYF. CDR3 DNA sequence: TGTGCCAGCAGCCAATTCCTTATCGGGACAGGGACCCACGAGCAGTACTTC.

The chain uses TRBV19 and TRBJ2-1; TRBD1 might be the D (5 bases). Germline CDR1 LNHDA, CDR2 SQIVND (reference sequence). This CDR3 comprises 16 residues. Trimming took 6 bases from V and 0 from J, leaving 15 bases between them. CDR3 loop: CASRPSQESSYNEQFF. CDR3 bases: TGTGCCAGTAGACCCTCACAGGAGAGCTCCTACAATGAGCAGTTCTTC.